The 12 T cell receptor beta chains below come from one sample, sequenced in a study of T cell responses to AZD1222 COVID-19 vaccine. The method was immunoSEQ multiplex PCR; TCRdb's version includes in-frame clones alone and lacks a portion of them. The profile shows about 98,000 clones, about four fifths of them singletons. Sequencing used peripheral blood, obtained on day 0 of AZD1222 vaccination. The receptors were sampled from an adult in good health.

The table lists this clone with a few counts. V is TRBV5-5 and J is TRBJ1-5; D uncertain. Trimming left V 4 bases short and J 1 base short, with 12 bases between. The CDR3 is made up of 15 amino acids. From germline, CDR1 is SGHKS and CDR2 YYEKEE (reference sequence). The CDR3 DNA is TGTGCCAGCAGCGTCCTCGATTTGAGCAATCAGCCCCAGCATTTT. Amino acids: CASSVLDLSNQPQHF.

The chain carries TRBV10-3 and TRBJ1-3, with D hard to call. The CDR3 is 16 residues long. CDR1 ENHRY and CDR2 SYGVKD come from the germline V gene. Between the trimmed V and J ends, which lost 4 bases and 0 bases, there was a span of 13 bases. CDR3 amino acids: CAISGVLSDSGNTIYF. CDR3 DNA sequence: TGTGCCATCAGTGGGGTCCTCTCCGACTCTGGAAACACCATATATTTT.

The rearrangement uses TRBV23-1 and TRBJ1-6; D is perhaps TRBD1 (5 bases). TRBV23-1 is classed as an ORF, of uncertain function. The CDR3 is made up of 18 amino acids. The V end was cut by 5 bases, the J end by 0 bases, with 17 bases between. The DNA for the CDR3 is TGCGCCAGCAGTTCAGGCAGGGCCCCCAGCTCCTATAATTCACCCCTCCACTTT. Amino acid sequence: CASSSGRAPSSYNSPLHF.

The chain couples TRBV11-2 to TRBJ1-2; weak D call: TRBD1 (6 bases). V lost 5 bases and J lost 2, with 15 bases in between. This CDR3 spans 15 amino acids. Germline V gene data show CDR1 as SGHAT and CDR2 as FQNNGV. The CDR3 coding sequence is TGTGCCAGCAGCCCTCGAGGGGGATCCAACTATGGCTACACCTTC. It specifies CASSPRGGSNYGYTF.

As regards this clone: Because the CDR3's place on the DNA is in doubt, the DNA is left out and the CDR3 is given as listed by TCRdb. The V call is TRBV21-1, the J call TRBJ2-2; the table's D call of TRBD1 was not tested on the DNA. TRBV21-1 is annotated as a pseudogene. The CDR3 is 16 amino acids long, termini counted. Here the CDR3 reads CASSGVGQGATGELFF.

J is TRBJ2-1 and V is TRBV11-3, with no clear D. Trimming took 5 bases from V and 5 from J, leaving 7 bases between them. The CDR3 contains 12 residues. Germline V CDR1 and CDR2: SGHNT, YENEEA. CDR3 loop: CASSPADNEQFF. The CDR3 coding sequence is TGTGCCAGCAGCCCGGCCGACAATGAGCAGTTCTTC. The whole variable domain, remainder taken from reference TRBV11-3 and TRBJ2-1, is EAGVVQSPRYKIIEKKQPVAFWCNPISGHNTLYWYLQNLGQGPELLIRYENEEAVDDSQLPKDRFSAERLKGVDSTLKIQPAELGDSAVYLCASSPADNEQFFGPGTRLTVL.

The chain recombines TRBV7-6 with TRBJ1-1; possible D gene TRBD1, 5 bases. The CDR3 sequence is 14 residues long. Germline CDR1 SGHVS, CDR2 FNYEAQ. Deletions cut 10 bases from V and 3 bases from J, with 18 bases between. This chain's CDR3 is CATSSGEGYTEAFF. The CDR3 DNA reads as TGTGCCACCTCCTCGGGGGAAGGGTACACTGAAGCTTTCTTT.

V and J are TRBV27 and TRBJ1-4; D is undetermined. V was pared by 8 bases and J by 8 bases, with 12 bases between. The CDR3 has 12 residues. Germline V gene data show CDR1 as MNHEY and CDR2 as SMNVEV (reference sequence). This chain's CDR3 is CASRREGEKLFF. The CDR3 DNA reads as TGTGCCAGCCGGCGGGAAGGCGAAAAACTGTTTTTT.

The chain employs TRBV7-2 and TRBJ1-2, with 7 bases lining up with TRBD1. The CDR3 loop spans 18 amino acids. V dropped 6 bases and J dropped 8; count of bases not matched to a gene: 24. Germline values: CDR1 SGHTA, CDR2 FQGNSA. In nucleotides, the CDR3 is TGTGCCAGCAGAGAAGTACAGGGGATACATCTTCCCCATATGGGCTACACCTTC. Translated: CASREVQGIHLPHMGYTF.

The gene calls are TRBV5-6 and TRBJ1-4; D not resolved. The germline gives CDR1 SGHDT, CDR2 YYEEEE. Trimming removed 4 bases from V and 12 bases from J, with 28 bases in between. This CDR3 region has 17 residues. The CDR3 reads CASSIRPLMLRPRELFF. For the CDR3, the DNA is TGTGCCAGCAGCATCCGACCCCTCATGCTGAGACCGCGCGAACTGTTTTTT.

This clone occurred once. This chain connects TRBV25-1 to TRBJ1-3, with 10 bases that match TRBD1. Germline V CDR1 and CDR2: MGHDK, SYGVNS. This CDR3 is 15 amino acids long. V was pared by 6 bases and J by 3 bases, with 5 bases of the junction left unmatched. CDR3 amino acids: CASRLTGGNGNTIYF. The CDR3 DNA reads as TGTGCCAGCAGACTGACAGGGGGCAATGGAAACACCATATATTTT.

The V call is TRBV7-9, the J call TRBJ1-6, with D uncertain. V lost 0 bases, J lost 11 bases, and 5 bases lay in between. Germline V gene data show CDR1 as SEHNR and CDR2 as FQNEAQ (reference sequence). CDR3 length: 12 amino acids. CDR3 sequence (DNA): TGTGCCAGCAGCTTAGCCGTCCCACCCCTCCACTTT. Amino acid sequence: CASSLAVPPLHF.